Listed below are T cell receptor beta chains from one sample, sequenced in a study of blood T cells in healthy people across ages. TCRdb passed the 5' RACE reads through MiXCR, listing each CDR3 protein once. The sample carries 650,000 to 800,000 distinct CDR3 sequences, around 45% recorded once. Sequenced input: blood. The receptors stem from a man aged 55 to 70 in good health. CDR3s include the opening cysteine and the closing phenylalanine or tryptophan. Fields, in order: D gene, clone size, J gene, V gene, CDR3 protein, CDR3 DNA. A D gene is named only where the DNA matches it firmly. For some rows the clone size is stated as once, few or many, or as a class when expanded; others skip it.

d_call: TRBD1
clone_size: -
j_call: TRBJ2-7
v_call: TRBV6-2/TRBV6-3
cdr3_aa: CASSYSPPGQGNEQYF
cdr3_nt: TGTGCCAGCAGTTACTCGCCTCCGGGACAGGGGAACGAGCAGTACTTC

d_call: TRBD2
clone_size: few
j_call: TRBJ2-1
v_call: TRBV5-1
cdr3_aa: CASSQRGSYNEQFF
cdr3_nt: TGCGCCAGCAGCCAGCGGGGATCCTACAATGAGCAGTTCTTC

d_call: TRBD1
clone_size: -
j_call: TRBJ2-1
v_call: TRBV9
cdr3_aa: CASTDRDRDYNEQFF
cdr3_nt: TGTGCCAGCACGGACCGGGACAGGGACTACAATGAGCAGTTCTTC

d_call: TRBD2
clone_size: -
j_call: TRBJ2-3
v_call: TRBV7-8
cdr3_aa: CASSPSSGARRLADTQYF
cdr3_nt: TGTGCCAGCAGCCCTAGTAGCGGGGCCCGGCGCTTAGCAGATACGCAGTATTTT

d_call: TRBD2
clone_size: -
j_call: TRBJ2-5
v_call: TRBV18
cdr3_aa: CASSPGGAPETQYF
cdr3_nt: TGTGCCAGCTCACCCGGGGGGGCCCCAGAGACCCAGTACTTC

d_call: TRBD1
clone_size: -
j_call: TRBJ1-6
v_call: TRBV20-1
cdr3_aa: CSAHQTGASPLHF
cdr3_nt: TGCAGTGCTCACCAGACAGGGGCTTCACCCCTCCACTTT

d_call: -
clone_size: few
j_call: TRBJ1-5
v_call: TRBV6-2/TRBV6-3
cdr3_aa: CASSYEVPYSNQPQHF
cdr3_nt: TGTGCCAGCAGTTACGAGGTTCCTTATAGCAATCAGCCCCAGCATTTT

d_call: -
clone_size: few
j_call: TRBJ2-1
v_call: TRBV29-1
cdr3_aa: CSAGTGSRSYNEQFF
cdr3_nt: TGCAGCGCGGGCACAGGGAGTCGCTCCTACAATGAGCAGTTCTTC

d_call: -
clone_size: -
j_call: TRBJ2-3
v_call: TRBV20-1
cdr3_aa: CSARNGDTQYF
cdr3_nt: TGCAGTGCTAGAAACGGGGATACGCAGTATTTT

d_call: TRBD2
clone_size: -
j_call: TRBJ2-1
v_call: TRBV29-1
cdr3_aa: CSVGGGEQFF
cdr3_nt: TGCAGCGTTGGGGGGGGAGAGCAGTTCTTC

d_call: -
clone_size: few
j_call: TRBJ2-4
v_call: TRBV11-1
cdr3_aa: CASSFPMAVAKNIQYF
cdr3_nt: TGTGCCAGCAGCTTCCCTATGGCTGTAGCCAAAAACATTCAGTACTTC

d_call: -
clone_size: -
j_call: TRBJ1-1
v_call: TRBV12-3/TRBV12-4
cdr3_aa: CASSPAAANTEAFF
cdr3_nt: TGTGCCAGCAGTCCAGCCGCGGCGAACACTGAAGCTTTCTTT

d_call: -
clone_size: -
j_call: TRBJ2-5
v_call: TRBV20-1
cdr3_aa: CSAREMDRIPRRTQYF
cdr3_nt: TGCAGTGCTAGAGAGATGGACAGAATCCCAAGACGAACCCAGTACTTC

d_call: TRBD1
clone_size: once
j_call: TRBJ2-7
v_call: TRBV28
cdr3_aa: CSSSGLKAGGREQYF
cdr3_nt: TGTTCCAGCAGCGGCCTCAAGGCAGGGGGCCGGGAGCAGTACTTC

d_call: -
clone_size: -
j_call: TRBJ1-2
v_call: TRBV6-5
cdr3_aa: CASSRGRLYGYTF
cdr3_nt: TGTGCCAGCAGTCGCGGCCGGCTCTATGGCTACACCTTC

d_call: -
clone_size: few
j_call: TRBJ1-1
v_call: TRBV11-1
cdr3_aa: CASSYRSLTEAFF
cdr3_nt: TGTGCCAGCAGCTACCGTAGTTTGACTGAAGCTTTCTTT

d_call: TRBD2
clone_size: few
j_call: TRBJ2-5
v_call: TRBV7-9
cdr3_aa: CASARERSGGNNEQYF
cdr3_nt: TGTGCCAGCGCTAGAGAACGGAGCGGGGGAAACAATGAGCAGTACTTC

d_call: -
clone_size: -
j_call: TRBJ2-7
v_call: TRBV28
cdr3_aa: CASSLQWNEQYF
cdr3_nt: TGTGCCAGCAGCCTCCAATGGAACGAGCAGTACTTC

d_call: TRBD1
clone_size: -
j_call: TRBJ2-1
v_call: TRBV7-6
cdr3_aa: CASSLEGQGALGEQFF
cdr3_nt: TGTGCCAGCAGCTTAGAAGGACAGGGGGCGCTAGGGGAGCAGTTCTTC

d_call: TRBD2
clone_size: few
j_call: TRBJ2-5
v_call: TRBV20-1
cdr3_aa: CSASASGGGETQYF
cdr3_nt: TGTAGTGCTAGTGCTAGCGGGGGGGGAGAGACCCAGTACTTC

d_call: TRBD1
clone_size: few
j_call: TRBJ1-5
v_call: TRBV6-6
cdr3_aa: CASTGGSQPQHF
cdr3_nt: TGTGCCAGCACAGGGGGCAGTCAGCCCCAGCATTTT

d_call: -
clone_size: once
j_call: TRBJ1-1
v_call: TRBV3-1
cdr3_aa: CASSQGVLTGRVTEAFF
cdr3_nt: TGTGCCAGCAGCCAAGGAGTACTTACAGGGAGAGTAACTGAAGCTTTCTTT

d_call: -
clone_size: few
j_call: TRBJ2-7
v_call: TRBV27
cdr3_aa: CASSNYLPGGYEQYF
cdr3_nt: TGTGCCAGCTCAAACTACCTGCCCGGAGGGTACGAGCAGTACTTC

d_call: TRBD2
clone_size: few
j_call: TRBJ2-7
v_call: TRBV20-1
cdr3_aa: CSARDLAGAYEQYF
cdr3_nt: TGCAGTGCTAGAGATCTAGCGGGAGCCTACGAGCAGTACTTC

d_call: TRBD1
clone_size: few
j_call: TRBJ1-2
v_call: TRBV7-6
cdr3_aa: CASSSGTGQVGDGYTF
cdr3_nt: TGTGCCAGCAGCTCAGGGACAGGTCAAGTTGGTGATGGCTACACCTTC

d_call: -
clone_size: -
j_call: TRBJ2-7
v_call: TRBV9
cdr3_aa: CASSVGGGGALYEQYF
cdr3_nt: TGTGCCAGCAGCGTAGGGGGAGGAGGGGCGCTTTACGAGCAGTACTTC

d_call: TRBD1
clone_size: -
j_call: TRBJ1-1
v_call: TRBV30
cdr3_aa: CAWARDRGTEAFF
cdr3_nt: TGTGCCTGGGCCCGGGACAGGGGCACTGAAGCTTTCTTT

d_call: TRBD2
clone_size: few
j_call: TRBJ2-2
v_call: TRBV7-2
cdr3_aa: CASSFSGTINTGELFF
cdr3_nt: TGTGCCAGCAGCTTCTCCGGGACTATTAACACCGGGGAGCTGTTTTTT

d_call: TRBD1
clone_size: -
j_call: TRBJ2-4
v_call: TRBV11-2
cdr3_aa: CASSRTGTGVQYF
cdr3_nt: TGTGCCAGCAGCCGAACCGGGACAGGCGTTCAGTACTTC

d_call: TRBD1
clone_size: few
j_call: TRBJ2-5
v_call: TRBV4-1
cdr3_aa: CASSQDGGRDRRWETQYF
cdr3_nt: TGCGCCAGCAGCCAAGATGGAGGCCGGGACAGGAGGTGGGAGACCCAGTACTTC

d_call: -
clone_size: -
j_call: TRBJ1-5
v_call: TRBV6-1
cdr3_aa: CASSERWGGDQPQHF
cdr3_nt: TGTGCCAGCAGTGAACGTTGGGGCGGGGATCAGCCCCAGCATTTT